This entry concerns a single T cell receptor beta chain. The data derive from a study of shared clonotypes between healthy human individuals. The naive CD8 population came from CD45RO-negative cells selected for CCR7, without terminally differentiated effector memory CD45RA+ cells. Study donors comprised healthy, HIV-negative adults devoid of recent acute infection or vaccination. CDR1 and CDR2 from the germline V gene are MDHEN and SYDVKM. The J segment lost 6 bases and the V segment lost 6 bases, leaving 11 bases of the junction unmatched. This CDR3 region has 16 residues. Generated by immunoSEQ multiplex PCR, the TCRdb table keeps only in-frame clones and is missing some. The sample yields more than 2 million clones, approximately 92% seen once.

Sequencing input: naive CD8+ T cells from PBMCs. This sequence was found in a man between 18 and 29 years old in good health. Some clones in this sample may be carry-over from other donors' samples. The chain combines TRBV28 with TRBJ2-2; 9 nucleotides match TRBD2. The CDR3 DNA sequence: TGTGCCAGCAGAAAACTGGCGGGAGGGCCATCCGGGGAGCTGTTTTTT. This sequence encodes CASRKLAGGPSGELFF.